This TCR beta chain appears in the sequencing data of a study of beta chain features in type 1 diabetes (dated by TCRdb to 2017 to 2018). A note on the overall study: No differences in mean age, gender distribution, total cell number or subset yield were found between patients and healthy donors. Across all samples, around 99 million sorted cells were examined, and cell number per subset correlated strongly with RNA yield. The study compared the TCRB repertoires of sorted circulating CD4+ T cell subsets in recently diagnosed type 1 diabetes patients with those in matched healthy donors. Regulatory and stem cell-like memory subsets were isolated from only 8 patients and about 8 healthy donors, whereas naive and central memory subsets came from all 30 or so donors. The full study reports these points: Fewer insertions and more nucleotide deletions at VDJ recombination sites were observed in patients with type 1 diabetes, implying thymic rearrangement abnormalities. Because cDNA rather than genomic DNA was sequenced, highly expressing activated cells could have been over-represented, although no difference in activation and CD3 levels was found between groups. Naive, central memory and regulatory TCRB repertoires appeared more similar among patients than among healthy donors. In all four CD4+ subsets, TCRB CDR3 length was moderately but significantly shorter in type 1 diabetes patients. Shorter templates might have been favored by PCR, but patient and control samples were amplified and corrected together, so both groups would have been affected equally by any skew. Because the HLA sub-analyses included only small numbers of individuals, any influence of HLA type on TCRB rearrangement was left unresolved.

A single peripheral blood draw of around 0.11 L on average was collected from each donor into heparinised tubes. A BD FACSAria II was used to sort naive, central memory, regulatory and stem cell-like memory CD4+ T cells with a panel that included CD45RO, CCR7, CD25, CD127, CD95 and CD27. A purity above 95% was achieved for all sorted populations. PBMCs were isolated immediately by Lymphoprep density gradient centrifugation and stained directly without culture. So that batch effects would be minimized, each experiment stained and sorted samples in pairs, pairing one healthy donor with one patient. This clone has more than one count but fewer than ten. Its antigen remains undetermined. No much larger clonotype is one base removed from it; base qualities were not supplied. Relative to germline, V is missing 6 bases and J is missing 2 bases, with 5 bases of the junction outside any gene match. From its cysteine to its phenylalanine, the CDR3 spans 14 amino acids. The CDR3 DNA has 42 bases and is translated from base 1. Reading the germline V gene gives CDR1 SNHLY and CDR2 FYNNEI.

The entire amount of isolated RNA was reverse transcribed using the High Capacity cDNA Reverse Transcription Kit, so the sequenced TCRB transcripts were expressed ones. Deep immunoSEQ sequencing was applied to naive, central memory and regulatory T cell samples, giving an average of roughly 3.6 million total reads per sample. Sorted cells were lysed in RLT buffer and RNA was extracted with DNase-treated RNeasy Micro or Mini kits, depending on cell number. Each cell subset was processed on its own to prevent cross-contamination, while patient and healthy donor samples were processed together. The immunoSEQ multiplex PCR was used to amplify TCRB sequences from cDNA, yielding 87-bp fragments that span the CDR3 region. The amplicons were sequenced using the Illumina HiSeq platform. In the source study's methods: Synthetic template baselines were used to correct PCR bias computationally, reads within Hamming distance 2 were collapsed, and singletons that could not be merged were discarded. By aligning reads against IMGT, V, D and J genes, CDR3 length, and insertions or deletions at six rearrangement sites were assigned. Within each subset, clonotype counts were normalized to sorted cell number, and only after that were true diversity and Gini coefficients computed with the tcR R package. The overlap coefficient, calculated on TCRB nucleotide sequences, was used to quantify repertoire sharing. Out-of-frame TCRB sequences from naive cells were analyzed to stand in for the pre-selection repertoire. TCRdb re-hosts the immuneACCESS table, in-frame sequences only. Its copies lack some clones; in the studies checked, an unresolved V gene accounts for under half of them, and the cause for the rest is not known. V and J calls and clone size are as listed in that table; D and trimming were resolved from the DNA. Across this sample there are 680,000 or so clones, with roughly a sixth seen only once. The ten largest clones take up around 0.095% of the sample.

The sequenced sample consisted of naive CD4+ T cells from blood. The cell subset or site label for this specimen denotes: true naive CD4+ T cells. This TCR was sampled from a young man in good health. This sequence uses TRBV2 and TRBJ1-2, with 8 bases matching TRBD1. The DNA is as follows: TGTGCCAGCAGGAACCGGACAGGGAACTATGGCTACACCTTC. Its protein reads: CASRNRTGNYGYTF.